This TCR beta chain appears in the sequencing data of a study of blood T cell repertoires in COVID-19. Study information: Recovery among Cohort 3 donors was established by two negative PCRs, clearance, or symptom resolution. The analysed material was cDNA or gDNA that came from T cells, B-cell-depleted T cells, or PBMCs.

As processed by the authors: Cell counts per sample came from amplifying reference gene primers. This table comes from immunoSEQ multiplex PCR, and its TCRdb copy is limited to in-frame clones, with some not included. For V, J and clone size, that table is used; D and trimming come from the DNA. The repertoire holds some 220,000 clones, with 86% as singletons. Which cohort a participant joined came from the clinical history participants gave. Trimming took 6 bases from V and 9 from J; bases not matched to a gene: 11. The CDR3 is 14 residues long. Per germline, CDR1 MDHEN and CDR2 SYDVKM. The sample comprised PBMCs or T cells enriched from blood (not recorded which). The genes are TRBV28 and TRBJ1-2; 9 nucleotides match TRBD1. This sequence was found in a woman in her forties or fifties in a cohort exposed to, infected with or recovered from COVID-19 (not recorded which). CDR3 in DNA: TGTGCCAGCAGCTACCGGGACAGGGTTAATAGCTACACCTTC. Translation: CASSYRDRVNSYTF.